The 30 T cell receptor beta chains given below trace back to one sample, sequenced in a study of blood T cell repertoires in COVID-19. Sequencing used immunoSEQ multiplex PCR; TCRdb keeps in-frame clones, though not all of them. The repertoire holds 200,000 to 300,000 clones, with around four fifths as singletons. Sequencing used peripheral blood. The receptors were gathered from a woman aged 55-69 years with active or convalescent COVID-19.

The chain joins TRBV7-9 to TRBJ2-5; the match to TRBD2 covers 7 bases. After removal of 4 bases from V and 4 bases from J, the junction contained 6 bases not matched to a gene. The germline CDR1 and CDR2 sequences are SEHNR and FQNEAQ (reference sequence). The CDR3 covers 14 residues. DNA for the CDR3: TGTGCCAGCAGCTGGGGGGGGGACGGAGAGACCCAGTACTTC. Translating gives CASSWGGDGETQYF.

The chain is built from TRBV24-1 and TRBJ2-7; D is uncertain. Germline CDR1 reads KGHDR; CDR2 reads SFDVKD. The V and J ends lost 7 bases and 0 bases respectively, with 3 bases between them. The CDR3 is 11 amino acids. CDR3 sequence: CATRASYEQYF. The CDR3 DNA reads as TGTGCCACCAGGGCCTCCTACGAGCAGTACTTC.

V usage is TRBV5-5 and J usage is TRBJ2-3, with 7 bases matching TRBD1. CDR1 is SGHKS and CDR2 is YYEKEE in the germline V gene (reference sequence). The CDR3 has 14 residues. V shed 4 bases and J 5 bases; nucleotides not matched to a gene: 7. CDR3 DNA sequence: TGTGCCAGCAGCCCCGTAAGGGGGCAAGATACGCAGTATTTT. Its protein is CASSPVRGQDTQYF.

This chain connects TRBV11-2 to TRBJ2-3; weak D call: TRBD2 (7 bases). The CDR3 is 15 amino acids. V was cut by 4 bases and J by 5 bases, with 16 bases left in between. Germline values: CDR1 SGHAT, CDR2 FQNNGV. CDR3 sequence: CASSSRGGAGDTQYF. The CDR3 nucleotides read TGTGCCAGCAGCTCCCGTGGGGGGGCTGGAGATACGCAGTATTTT.

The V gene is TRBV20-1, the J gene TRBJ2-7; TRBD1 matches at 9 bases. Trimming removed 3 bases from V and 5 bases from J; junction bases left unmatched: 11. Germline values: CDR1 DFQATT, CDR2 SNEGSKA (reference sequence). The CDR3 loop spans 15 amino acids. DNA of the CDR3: TGCAGTGCTAGTAGGCCCGGGACAGGGATAAACGAGCAGTACTTC. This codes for CSASRPGTGINEQYF.

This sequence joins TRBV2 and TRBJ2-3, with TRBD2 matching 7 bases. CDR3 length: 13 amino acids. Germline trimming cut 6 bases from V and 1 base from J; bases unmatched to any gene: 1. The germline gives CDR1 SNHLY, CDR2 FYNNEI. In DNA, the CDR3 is TGTGCCAGCAGGCTAGCGGGCACAGATACGCAGTATTTT. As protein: CASRLAGTDTQYF.

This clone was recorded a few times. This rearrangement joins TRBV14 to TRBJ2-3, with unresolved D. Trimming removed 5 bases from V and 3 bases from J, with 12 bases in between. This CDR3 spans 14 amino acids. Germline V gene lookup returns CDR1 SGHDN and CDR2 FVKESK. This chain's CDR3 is CASSYGGQTDTQYF. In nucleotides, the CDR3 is TGTGCCAGCAGCTACGGTGGGCAAACAGATACGCAGTATTTT.

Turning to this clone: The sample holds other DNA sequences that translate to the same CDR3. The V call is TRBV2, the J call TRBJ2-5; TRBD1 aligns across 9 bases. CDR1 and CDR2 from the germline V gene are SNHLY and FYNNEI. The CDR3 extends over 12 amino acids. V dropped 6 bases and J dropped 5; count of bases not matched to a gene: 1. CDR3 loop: CASRDRGETQYF. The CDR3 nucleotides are TGTGCCAGCAGAGACAGGGGGGAGACCCAGTACTTC.

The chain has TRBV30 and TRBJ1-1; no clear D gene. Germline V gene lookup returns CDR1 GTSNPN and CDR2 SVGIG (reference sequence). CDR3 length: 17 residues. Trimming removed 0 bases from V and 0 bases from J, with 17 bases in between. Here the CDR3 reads CAWSVLPRGPMNTEAFF. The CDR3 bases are TGTGCCTGGAGTGTCTTACCCCGCGGGCCGATGAACACTGAAGCTTTCTTT.

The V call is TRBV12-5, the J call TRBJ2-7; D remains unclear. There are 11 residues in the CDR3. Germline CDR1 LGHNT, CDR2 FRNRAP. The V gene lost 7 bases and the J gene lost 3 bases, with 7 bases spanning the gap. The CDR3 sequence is CASATYYEQYF. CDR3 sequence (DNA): TGTGCTAGTGCGACATACTACGAGCAGTACTTC.

The chain's CDR3 is CASSRPVQGLAKNIQYF. The CDR3 coding sequence is TGCGCCAGCAGCAGGCCAGTGCAGGGATTAGCCAAAAACATTCAGTACTTC. The chain uses TRBV5-1 and TRBJ2-4; D is possibly TRBD1 (5 bases). Trimming took 4 bases from V and 0 from J, leaving 17 bases between them. The CDR3 has 17 residues. CDR1 is SGHRS, CDR2 YFSETQ, per germline.

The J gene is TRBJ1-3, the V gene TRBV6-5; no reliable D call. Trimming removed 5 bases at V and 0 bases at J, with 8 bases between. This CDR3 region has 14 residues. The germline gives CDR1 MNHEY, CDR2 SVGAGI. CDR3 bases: TGTGCCAGCAGTCGAGCGGTCTCTGGAAACACCATATATTTT. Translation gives CASSRAVSGNTIYF.

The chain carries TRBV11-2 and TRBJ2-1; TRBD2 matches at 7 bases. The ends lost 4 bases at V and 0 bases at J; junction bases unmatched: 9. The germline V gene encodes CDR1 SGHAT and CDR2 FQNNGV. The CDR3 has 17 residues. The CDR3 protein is CASSWTQRDSSYNEQFF. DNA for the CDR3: TGTGCCAGCAGCTGGACCCAGCGGGATAGCTCCTACAATGAGCAGTTCTTC. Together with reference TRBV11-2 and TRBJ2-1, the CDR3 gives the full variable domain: EAGVAQSPRYKIIEKRQSVAFWCNPISGHATLYWYQQILGQGPKLLIQFQNNGVVDDSQLPKDRFSAERLKGVDSTLKIQPAKLEDSAVYLCASSWTQRDSSYNEQFFGPGTRLTVL.

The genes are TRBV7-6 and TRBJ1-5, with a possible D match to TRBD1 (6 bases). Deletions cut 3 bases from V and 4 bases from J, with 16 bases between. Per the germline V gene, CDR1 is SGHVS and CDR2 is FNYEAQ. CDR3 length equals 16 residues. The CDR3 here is CASSFGGGAYNQPQHF. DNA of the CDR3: TGTGCCAGCAGCTTCGGAGGGGGGGCGTATAATCAGCCCCAGCATTTT.

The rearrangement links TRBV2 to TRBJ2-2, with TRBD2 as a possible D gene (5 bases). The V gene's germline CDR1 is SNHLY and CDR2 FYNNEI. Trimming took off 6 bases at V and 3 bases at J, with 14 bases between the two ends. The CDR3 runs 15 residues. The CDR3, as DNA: TGTGCCAGCAGCCCGGGATCGCGCTACACCGGGGAGCTGTTTTTT. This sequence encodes CASSPGSRYTGELFF.

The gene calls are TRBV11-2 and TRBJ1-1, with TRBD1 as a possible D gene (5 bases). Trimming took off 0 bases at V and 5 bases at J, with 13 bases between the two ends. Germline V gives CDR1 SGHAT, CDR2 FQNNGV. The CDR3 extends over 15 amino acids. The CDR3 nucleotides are TGTGCCAGCAGCTTAGAAGGCGGGGGAGGAACTGAAGCTTTCTTT. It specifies CASSLEGGGGTEAFF.

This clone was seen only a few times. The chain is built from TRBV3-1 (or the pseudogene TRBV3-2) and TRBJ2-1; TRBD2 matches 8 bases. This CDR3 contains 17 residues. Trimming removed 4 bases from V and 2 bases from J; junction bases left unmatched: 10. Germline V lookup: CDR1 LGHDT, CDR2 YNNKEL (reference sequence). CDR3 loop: CASSLKSTSGAYNEQFF. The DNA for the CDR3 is TGTGCCAGCAGCCTCAAATCCACTAGCGGAGCCTACAATGAGCAGTTCTTC.

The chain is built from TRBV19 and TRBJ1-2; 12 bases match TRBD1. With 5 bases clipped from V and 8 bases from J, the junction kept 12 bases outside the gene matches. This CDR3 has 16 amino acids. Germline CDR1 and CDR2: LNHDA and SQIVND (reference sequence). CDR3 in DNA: TGTGCCAGTAGTCCCTTGGGACAGGGGGCGACCTCCGGCTACACCTTC. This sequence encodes CASSPLGQGATSGYTF.

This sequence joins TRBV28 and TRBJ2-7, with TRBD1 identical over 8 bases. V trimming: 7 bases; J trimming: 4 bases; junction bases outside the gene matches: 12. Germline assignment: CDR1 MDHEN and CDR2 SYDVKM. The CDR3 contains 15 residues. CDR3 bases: TGTGCCAGCACTCCTGGACAGGGTAAATTGTACGAGCAGTACGTC. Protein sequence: CASTPGQGKLYEQYV.

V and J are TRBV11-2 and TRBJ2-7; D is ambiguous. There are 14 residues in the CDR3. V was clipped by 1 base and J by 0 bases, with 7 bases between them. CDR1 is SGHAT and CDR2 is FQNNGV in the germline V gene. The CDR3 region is CASSLAMSSYEQYF. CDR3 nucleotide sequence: TGTGCCAGCAGCTTAGCCATGAGCTCCTACGAGCAGTACTTC.

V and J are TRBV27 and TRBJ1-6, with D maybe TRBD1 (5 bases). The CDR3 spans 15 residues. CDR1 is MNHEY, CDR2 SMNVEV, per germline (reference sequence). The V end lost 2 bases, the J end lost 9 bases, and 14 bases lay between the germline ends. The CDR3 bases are TGTGCCAGCAGTTTACATGGGCAGGGCAGTTCACCCCTCCACTTT. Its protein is CASSLHGQGSSPLHF.

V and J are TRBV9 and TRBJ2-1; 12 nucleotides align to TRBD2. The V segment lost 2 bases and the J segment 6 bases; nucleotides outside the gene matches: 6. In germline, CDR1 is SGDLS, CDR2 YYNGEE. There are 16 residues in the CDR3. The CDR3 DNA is TGTGCCAGCAGCGTCCTAGCGGGAGGGCCGGTCAATGAGCAGTTCTTC. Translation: CASSVLAGGPVNEQFF.

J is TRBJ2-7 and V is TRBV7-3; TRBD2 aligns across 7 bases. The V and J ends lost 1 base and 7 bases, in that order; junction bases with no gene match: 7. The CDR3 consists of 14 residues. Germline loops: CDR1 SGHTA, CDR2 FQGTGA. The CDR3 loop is CASSLMGGPGEQYF. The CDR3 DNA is TGTGCCAGCAGCTTAATGGGAGGGCCAGGAGAGCAGTACTTC.

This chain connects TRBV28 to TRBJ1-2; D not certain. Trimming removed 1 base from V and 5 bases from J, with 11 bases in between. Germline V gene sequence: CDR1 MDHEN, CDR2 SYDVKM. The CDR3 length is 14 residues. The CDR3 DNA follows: TGTGCCAGCAGTTTATTGGTGAGGTCGTATGGCTACACCTTC. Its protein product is CASSLLVRSYGYTF.

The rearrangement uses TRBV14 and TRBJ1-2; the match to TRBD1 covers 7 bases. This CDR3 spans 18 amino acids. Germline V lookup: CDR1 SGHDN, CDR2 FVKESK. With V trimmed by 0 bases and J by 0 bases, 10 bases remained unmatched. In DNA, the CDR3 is TGTGCCAGCAGCCAAGACGGGAATGACAGGGTTTCTAACTATGGCTACACCTTC. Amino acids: CASSQDGNDRVSNYGYTF. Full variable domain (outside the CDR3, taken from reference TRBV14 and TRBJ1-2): EAGVTQFPSHSVIEKGQTVTLRCDPISGHDNLYWYRRVMGKEIKFLLHFVKESKQDESGMPNNRFLAERTGGTYSTLKVQPAELEDSGVYFCASSQDGNDRVSNYGYTFGSGTRLTVV.

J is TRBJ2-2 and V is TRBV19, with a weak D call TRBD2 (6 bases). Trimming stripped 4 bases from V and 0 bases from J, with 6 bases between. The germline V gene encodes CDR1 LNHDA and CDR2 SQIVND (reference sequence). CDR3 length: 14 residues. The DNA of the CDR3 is TGTGCCAGTAGTACGGGGGCGAACACCGGGGAGCTGTTTTTT. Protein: CASSTGANTGELFF.

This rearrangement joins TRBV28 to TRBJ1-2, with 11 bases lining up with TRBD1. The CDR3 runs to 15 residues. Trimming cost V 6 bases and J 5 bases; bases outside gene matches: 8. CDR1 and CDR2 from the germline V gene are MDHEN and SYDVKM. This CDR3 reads CASSPGQGVRYGYTF. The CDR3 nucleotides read TGTGCCAGCAGCCCGGGACAGGGGGTTCGTTATGGCTACACCTTC.

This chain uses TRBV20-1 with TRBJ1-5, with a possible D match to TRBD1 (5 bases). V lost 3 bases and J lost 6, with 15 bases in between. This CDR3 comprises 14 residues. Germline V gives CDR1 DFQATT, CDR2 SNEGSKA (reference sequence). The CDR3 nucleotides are TGCAGTGCTAGTCGGGGGGGGATTGGTCAGCCCCAGCATTTT. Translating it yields CSASRGGIGQPQHF.

The CDR3 DNA reads TGTGCCAGCTCACTTGCTCAGGGGGCGAATGAGCAGTTCTTC. As protein: CASSLAQGANEQFF. J is TRBJ2-1 and V is TRBV18; 8 bases line up with TRBD1. Trimming at V came to 4 bases and at J to 7 bases, leaving 6 bases not matched to a gene. Germline assignment: CDR1 KGHSH and CDR2 LQKENI. The CDR3 loop spans 14 amino acids.

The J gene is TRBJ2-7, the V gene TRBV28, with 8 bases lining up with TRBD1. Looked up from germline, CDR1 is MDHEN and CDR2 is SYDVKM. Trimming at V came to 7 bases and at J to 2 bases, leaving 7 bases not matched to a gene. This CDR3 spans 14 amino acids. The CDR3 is CASTGGQDPYEQYF. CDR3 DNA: TGTGCCAGCACAGGGGGACAGGACCCCTACGAGCAGTACTTC.